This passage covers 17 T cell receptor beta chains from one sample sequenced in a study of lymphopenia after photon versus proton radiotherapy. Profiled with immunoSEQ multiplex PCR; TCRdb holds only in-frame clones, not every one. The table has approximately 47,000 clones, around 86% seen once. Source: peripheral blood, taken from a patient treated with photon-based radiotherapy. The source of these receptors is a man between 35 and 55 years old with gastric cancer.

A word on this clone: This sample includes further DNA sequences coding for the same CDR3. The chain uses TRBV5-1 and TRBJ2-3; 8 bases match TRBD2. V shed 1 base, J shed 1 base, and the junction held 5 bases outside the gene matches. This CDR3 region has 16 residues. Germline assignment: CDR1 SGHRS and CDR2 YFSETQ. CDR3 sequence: CASSLRGLVGTDTQYF. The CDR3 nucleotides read TGCGCCAGCAGCTTGAGGGGACTAGTGGGCACAGATACGCAGTATTTT.

CDR3 region: CASSSGLVTDTQYF. The CDR3 DNA follows: TGTGCCAGCAGCTCTGGACTAGTCACAGATACGCAGTATTTT. The chain combines TRBV11-3 with TRBJ2-3, with 7 bases matching TRBD2. The trim removed 4 bases at V and 2 bases at J, leaving 3 bases unmatched. CDR1 and CDR2 from the germline V gene are SGHNT and YENEEA. The CDR3 loop spans 14 amino acids.

DNA of the CDR3: TGTGCCAGCAGCCCGCCACAGACCGGGGAGCTGTTTTTT. Translating gives CASSPPQTGELFF. The chain uses TRBV7-6 and TRBJ2-2; no firm D call. The CDR3 runs 13 residues. V lost 5 bases and J lost 5, with 9 bases in between. CDR1 and CDR2 (germline): SGHVS, FNYEAQ.

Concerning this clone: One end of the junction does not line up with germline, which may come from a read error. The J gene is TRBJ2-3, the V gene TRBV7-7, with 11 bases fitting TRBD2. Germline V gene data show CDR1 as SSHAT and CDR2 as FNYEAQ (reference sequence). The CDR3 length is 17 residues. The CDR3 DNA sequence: TGTGCTAGCAGCTTAGGCGCTAGCGGGGGGCCCACAGATACGCAGTATTTT. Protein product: CASSLGASGGPTDTQYF.

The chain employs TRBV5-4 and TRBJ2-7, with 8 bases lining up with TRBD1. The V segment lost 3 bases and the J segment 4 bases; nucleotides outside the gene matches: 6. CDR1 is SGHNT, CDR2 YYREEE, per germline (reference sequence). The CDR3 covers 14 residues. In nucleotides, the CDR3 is TGTGCCAGCAGCTCCCGACAGGGGCTATACGAGCAGTACTTC. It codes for CASSSRQGLYEQYF.

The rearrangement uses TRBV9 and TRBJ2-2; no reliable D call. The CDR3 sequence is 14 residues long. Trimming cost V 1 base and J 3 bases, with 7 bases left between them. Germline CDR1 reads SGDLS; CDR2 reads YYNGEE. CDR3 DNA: TGTGCCAGCAGCGTAATTTGGGACACCGGGGAGCTGTTTTTT. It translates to CASSVIWDTGELFF.

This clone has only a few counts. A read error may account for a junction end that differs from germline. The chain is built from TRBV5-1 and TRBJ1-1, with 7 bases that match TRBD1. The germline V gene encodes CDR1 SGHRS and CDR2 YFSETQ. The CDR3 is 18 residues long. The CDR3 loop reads CASSPRPLTGWVKTEAFF. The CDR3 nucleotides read TGCGCCAGCAGCCCCCGGCCTCTGACAGGGTGGGTGAAGACTGAAGCTTTCTTT.

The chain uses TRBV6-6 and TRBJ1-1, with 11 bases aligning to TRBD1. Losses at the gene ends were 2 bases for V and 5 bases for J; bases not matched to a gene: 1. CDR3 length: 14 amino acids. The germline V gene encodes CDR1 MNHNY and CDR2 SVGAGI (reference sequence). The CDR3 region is CASSYRDRGTEAFF. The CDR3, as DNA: TGTGCCAGCAGTTACCGGGACAGGGGGACTGAAGCTTTCTTT.

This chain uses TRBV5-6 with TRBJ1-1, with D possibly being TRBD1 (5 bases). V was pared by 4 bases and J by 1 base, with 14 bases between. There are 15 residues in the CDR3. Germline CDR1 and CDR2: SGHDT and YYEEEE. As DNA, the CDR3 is TGTGCCAGCAGCCCGGACACTCGGTCGAACACTGAAGCTTTCTTT. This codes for CASSPDTRSNTEAFF.

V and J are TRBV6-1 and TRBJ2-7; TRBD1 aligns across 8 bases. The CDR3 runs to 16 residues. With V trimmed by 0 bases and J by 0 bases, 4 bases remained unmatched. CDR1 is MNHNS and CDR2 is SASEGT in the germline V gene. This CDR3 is CASSEAGQVGSYEQYF. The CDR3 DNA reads TGTGCCAGCAGTGAAGCGGGACAGGTAGGCTCCTACGAGCAGTACTTC.

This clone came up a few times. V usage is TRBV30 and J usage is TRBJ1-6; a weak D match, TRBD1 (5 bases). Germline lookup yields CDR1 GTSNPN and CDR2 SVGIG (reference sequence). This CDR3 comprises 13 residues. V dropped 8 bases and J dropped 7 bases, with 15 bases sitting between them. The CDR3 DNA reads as TGTGCCGGATCTGGGCAGGGAAATTCACCCCTCCACTTT. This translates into CAGSGQGNSPLHF.

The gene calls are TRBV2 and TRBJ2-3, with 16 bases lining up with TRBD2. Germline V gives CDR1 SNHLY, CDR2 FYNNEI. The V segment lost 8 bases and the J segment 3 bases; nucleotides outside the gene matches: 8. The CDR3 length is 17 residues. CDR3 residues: CASSGTSGGAWTDTQYF. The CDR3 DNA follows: TGTGCCAGCTCCGGGACTAGCGGGGGGGCATGGACAGATACGCAGTATTTT. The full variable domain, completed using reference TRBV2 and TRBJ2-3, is EPEVTQTPSHQVTQMGQEVILRCVPISNHLYFYWYRQILGQKVEFLVSFYNNEISEKSEIFDDQFSVERPDGSNFTLKIRSTKLEDSAMYFCASSGTSGGAWTDTQYFGPGTRLTVL.

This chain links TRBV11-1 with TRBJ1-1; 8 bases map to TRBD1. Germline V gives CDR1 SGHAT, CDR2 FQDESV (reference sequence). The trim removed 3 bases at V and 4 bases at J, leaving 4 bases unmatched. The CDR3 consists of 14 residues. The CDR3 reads CASSFVTGGTEAFF. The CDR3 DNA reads TGTGCCAGCAGCTTCGTTACAGGGGGCACTGAAGCTTTCTTT. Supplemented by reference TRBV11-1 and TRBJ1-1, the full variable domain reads EAEVAQSPRYKITEKSQAVAFWCDPISGHATLYWYRQILGQGPELLVQFQDESVVDDSQLPKDRFSAERLKGVDSTLKIQPAELGDSAMYLCASSFVTGGTEAFFGQGTRLTVV.

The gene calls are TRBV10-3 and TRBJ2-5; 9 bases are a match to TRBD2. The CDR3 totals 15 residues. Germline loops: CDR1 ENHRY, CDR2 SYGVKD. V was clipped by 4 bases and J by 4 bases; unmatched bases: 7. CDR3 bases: TGTGCCATCAGTGGGGCTAGCGGGGCTGTAGAGACCCAGTACTTC. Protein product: CAISGASGAVETQYF.

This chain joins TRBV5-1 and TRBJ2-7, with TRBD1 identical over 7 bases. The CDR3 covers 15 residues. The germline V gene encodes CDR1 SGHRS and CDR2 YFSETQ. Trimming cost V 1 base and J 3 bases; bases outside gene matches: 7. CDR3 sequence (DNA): TGCGCCAGCAGCTTGCTCCAGGGGGTAGGCTACGAGCAGTACTTC. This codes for CASSLLQGVGYEQYF.

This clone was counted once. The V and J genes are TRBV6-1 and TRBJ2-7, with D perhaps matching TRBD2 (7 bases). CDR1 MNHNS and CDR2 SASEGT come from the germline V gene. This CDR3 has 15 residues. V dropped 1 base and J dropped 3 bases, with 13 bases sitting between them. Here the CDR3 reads CASSEGGGAVYEQYF. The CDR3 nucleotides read TGTGCCAGCAGTGAAGGGGGGGGCGCCGTCTACGAGCAGTACTTC.

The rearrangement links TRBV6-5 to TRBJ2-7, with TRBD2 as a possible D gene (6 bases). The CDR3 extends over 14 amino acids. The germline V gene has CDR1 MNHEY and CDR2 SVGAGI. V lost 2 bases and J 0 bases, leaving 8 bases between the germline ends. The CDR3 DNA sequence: TGTGCCAGCAGTTACCTAGCGCTCTCCTACGAGCAGTACTTC. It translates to CASSYLALSYEQYF.